The 28 T cell receptor beta chains presented below share a single source sample, sequenced in a study of blood T cell repertoires in COVID-19. The method was immunoSEQ multiplex PCR; TCRdb's version includes in-frame clones alone and lacks a portion of them. The sample consists of about 400,000 clones, more than 70% of them appearing once. What was sequenced was peripheral blood. These receptor sequences come from a man aged 35-49 years with acute or convalescent COVID-19.

The chain combines TRBV30 with TRBJ1-1; the D gene is possibly TRBD1 (6 bases). The CDR3 covers 13 residues. Trimming took off 0 bases at V and 5 bases at J, with 10 bases between the two ends. Germline loops: CDR1 GTSNPN, CDR2 SVGIG (reference sequence). The CDR3 loop is CAWSVLGATEAFF. The CDR3 DNA reads TGTGCCTGGAGTGTTTTGGGGGCAACTGAAGCTTTCTTT.

The rearrangement links TRBV7-3 to TRBJ2-1; TRBD1 is a possible D gene (6 bases). Germline V gives CDR1 SGHTA, CDR2 FQGTGA. Trimming shortened V by 5 bases and J by 7 bases, and 15 bases separated the two germline ends. This CDR3 comprises 14 residues. The CDR3 DNA reads as TGTGCCAGCAGCCTAATGCCGGACAGTAATGAGCAGTTCTTC. Translated, it gives CASSLMPDSNEQFF.

The chain joins TRBV7-9 to TRBJ1-1; D gene uncertain. Germline loops: CDR1 SEHNR, CDR2 FQNEAQ (reference sequence). Trimming removed 6 bases at V and 1 base at J, with 15 bases between. The CDR3 spans 15 residues. The chain's CDR3 is CASSFTHGGNTEAFF. CDR3 in DNA: TGTGCCAGCAGTTTCACACATGGAGGGAACACTGAAGCTTTCTTT.

The V call is TRBV9, the J call TRBJ1-3; possibly TRBD1 for D (5 bases). V dropped 0 bases and J dropped 0 bases, with 16 bases sitting between them. Germline V CDR1 and CDR2: SGDLS, YYNGEE. The CDR3 spans 18 residues. This chain's CDR3 is CASSVGTGEVSSGNTIYF. The CDR3 nucleotides are TGTGCCAGCAGCGTAGGAACAGGAGAAGTGAGCTCTGGAAACACCATATATTTT.

The chain links TRBV9 to TRBJ1-5, with D possibly being TRBD1 (5 bases). From germline, CDR1 is SGDLS and CDR2 YYNGEE. This CDR3 spans 14 amino acids. Deletions cut 7 bases from V and 4 bases from J, with 15 bases between. The CDR3 DNA follows: TGTGCCAGCGGGGGGGACTATGAAAATCAGCCCCAGCATTTT. Amino acid sequence: CASGGDYENQPQHF.

V is TRBV5-1 and J is TRBJ2-7; 7 bases are shared with TRBD1. V dropped 6 bases and J dropped 5; count of bases not matched to a gene: 14. The CDR3 sequence is 15 residues long. The germline V gene has CDR1 SGHRS and CDR2 YFSETQ. As DNA, the CDR3 is TGCGCCAGCAATCTGGTCCTAGGGGGCCAGAACGAGCAGTACTTC. It encodes CASNLVLGGQNEQYF.

The J gene is TRBJ2-5, the V gene TRBV19; 7 positions match TRBD2. V lost 1 base to trimming and J lost 4 bases; unmatched junction nucleotides: 6. Germline loops: CDR1 LNHDA, CDR2 SQIVND (reference sequence). The CDR3 runs 15 residues. CDR3 in amino acids: CASSIGGGGGETQYF. Here the CDR3 DNA reads TGTGCCAGTAGTATAGGCGGCGGCGGGGGAGAGACCCAGTACTTC.

The chain uses TRBV7-2 and TRBJ2-7, with 7 bases lining up with TRBD1. V lost 2 bases to trimming and J lost 4 bases; unmatched junction nucleotides: 8. The length of the CDR3 is 15 residues. Germline lookup yields CDR1 SGHTA and CDR2 FQGNSA. CDR3 nucleotides: TGTGCCAGCAGCTTACGACAGGGTCTTAGGTACGAGCAGTACTTC. Protein sequence: CASSLRQGLRYEQYF.

The chain combines TRBV7-2 with TRBJ2-7; 11 nucleotides align to TRBD1. The V gene end was trimmed by 4 bases and the J gene end by 3 bases; junction bases not matched to a gene: 17. CDR3 length: 19 amino acids. CDR1 and CDR2 from the germline V gene are SGHTA and FQGNSA. CDR3 nucleotides: TGTGCCAGCAGCTCAACTCGACTGTTCGGGACAGGGGGACTCTACGAGCAGTACTTC. Protein product: CASSSTRLFGTGGLYEQYF.

The V and J genes are TRBV4-3 and TRBJ1-1, with 9 bases fitting TRBD1. Losses at the gene ends were 0 bases for V and 3 bases for J; bases not matched to a gene: 8. This CDR3 contains 17 residues. Germline-derived CDR1 and CDR2 are LGHNA and YSLEER. CDR3 DNA: TGCGCCAGCAGCCAAGATAACACAGGGGGCTGGGACACTGAAGCTTTCTTT. It is translated as CASSQDNTGGWDTEAFF.

For the CDR3, the DNA is TGTGCCAGCAGTTACTCCCGCACTGAAGCTTTCTTT. It codes for CASSYSRTEAFF. This chain uses TRBV6-2 or TRBV6-3 with TRBJ1-1; D unclear. The CDR3 has 12 amino acids. V lost 0 bases to trimming and J lost 4 bases, with 3 bases between them. Germline values: CDR1 MNHEY, CDR2 SVGEGT.

The V and J genes are TRBV11-2 and TRBJ2-7, with a possible D match to TRBD1 (6 bases). CDR1 and CDR2 from the germline V gene are SGHAT and FQNNGV. V lost 8 bases, J lost 2 bases, and 19 bases lay in between. The CDR3 has 15 residues. In DNA, the CDR3 is TGTGCCAGCGCGTGGTCATCAGGGGACACCTACGAGCAGTACTTC. Its translation is CASAWSSGDTYEQYF. Filled out from reference TRBV11-2 and TRBJ2-7, the complete variable domain reads EAGVAQSPRYKIIEKRQSVAFWCNPISGHATLYWYQQILGQGPKLLIQFQNNGVVDDSQLPKDRFSAERLKGVDSTLKIQPAKLEDSAVYLCASAWSSGDTYEQYFGPGTRLTVT.

V gene TRBV19 combines with J gene TRBJ2-5, with TRBD1 identical over 8 bases. V shed 1 base, J shed 5 bases, and the junction held 6 bases outside the gene matches. The CDR3 contains 15 residues. Per germline, CDR1 LNHDA and CDR2 SQIVND (reference sequence). CDR3 coding DNA: TGTGCCAGTAGTATAGGAACAGGGGGGTCTGAGACCCAGTACTTC. Encoded protein: CASSIGTGGSETQYF. Based on the CDR3 plus reference TRBV19 and TRBJ2-5, the full variable domain is DGGITQSPKYLFRKEGQNVTLSCEQNLNHDAMYWYRQDPGQGLRLIYYSQIVNDFQKGDIAEGYSVSREKKESFPLTVTSAQKNPTAFYLCASSIGTGGSETQYFGPGTRLLVL.

The table lists this clone with a few counts. This rearrangement joins TRBV19 to TRBJ1-1; D perhaps matches TRBD1 (5 bases). CDR3 length: 18 amino acids. Germline V gene data show CDR1 as LNHDA and CDR2 as SQIVND (reference sequence). Trimming cost V 5 bases and J 0 bases, with 22 bases left between them. The CDR3 is CASSLGKGFLGLNTEAFF. The CDR3 DNA is TGTGCCAGTAGTCTAGGTAAGGGGTTTCTAGGGTTGAACACTGAAGCTTTCTTT.

This chain uses TRBV6-6 with TRBJ1-4, with D unclear. Trimming pared 0 bases from V and 8 bases from J, leaving 13 bases between. The CDR3 has 15 residues. Germline V gene sequence: CDR1 MNHNY, CDR2 SVGAGI (reference sequence). Here the CDR3 reads CASSYSGEASEKLFF. The CDR3, as DNA: TGTGCCAGCAGTTACTCTGGGGAGGCGTCCGAAAAACTGTTTTTT.

The chain uses TRBV4-1 and TRBJ1-4; no firm D call. The germline CDR1 and CDR2 sequences are MGHRA and YSYEKL. The CDR3 contains 12 residues. V was trimmed by 4 bases and J by 9 bases, leaving 9 bases between them. CDR3 DNA: TGCGCCAGCAGCCCAACTGTCCAAAAACTGTTTTTT. Amino acid sequence: CASSPTVQKLFF.

The chain combines TRBV7-9 with TRBJ1-1; D gene uncertain. The length of the CDR3 is 14 residues. V was trimmed by 1 base and J by 1 base, leaving 7 bases between them. Germline V lookup: CDR1 SEHNR, CDR2 FQNEAQ (reference sequence). CDR3 sequence: CASSLVRENTEAFF. CDR3 nucleotide sequence: TGTGCCAGCAGCTTAGTGAGAGAGAACACTGAAGCTTTCTTT.

The chain has TRBV7-3 and TRBJ2-5, with a possible D match to TRBD1 (6 bases). The CDR3 is made up of 12 amino acids. Germline CDR1 and CDR2: SGHTA and FQGTGA. The ends were cut back, 8 bases at V and 5 bases at J, with 12 bases in the middle. CDR3 bases: TGTGCCAGCGGGGGCTTCGGGGAGACCCAGTACTTC. It encodes CASGGFGETQYF.

This chain joins TRBV18 and TRBJ2-7; TRBD1 agrees at 10 bases. The V gene end was trimmed by 8 bases and the J gene end by 3 bases; junction bases not matched to a gene: 7. Germline V lookup: CDR1 KGHSH, CDR2 LQKENI. This CDR3 region has 14 residues. CDR3 bases: TGTGCCAGCCGAACCGGGACAGGGGACTACGAGCAGTACTTC. Translating gives CASRTGTGDYEQYF.

This chain uses TRBV30 with TRBJ1-1; D possibly corresponds to TRBD1 (6 bases). Deletions cut 2 bases from V and 3 bases from J, with 16 bases between. The CDR3 is made up of 15 amino acids. Germline CDR1 is GTSNPN and CDR2 is SVGIG (reference sequence). The CDR3 region is CAWSPFTGSDTEAFF. The CDR3 nucleotides are TGTGCCTGGAGTCCCTTCACAGGGAGTGACACTGAAGCTTTCTTT.

The rearrangement uses TRBV11-2 and TRBJ2-3, with TRBD1 identical over 7 bases. The ends lost 5 bases at V and 7 bases at J; junction bases unmatched: 6. The CDR3 is 13 amino acids. CDR1 is SGHAT, CDR2 FQNNGV, per germline. CDR3 sequence: CASSQGGVNTQYF. CDR3 DNA sequence: TGTGCCAGCAGCCAAGGGGGCGTGAATACGCAGTATTTT.

The genes are TRBV28 and TRBJ2-2; 8 bases align to TRBD1. The CDR3 consists of 13 residues. Per the germline V gene, CDR1 is MDHEN and CDR2 is SYDVKM. Trimming removed 7 bases from V and 7 bases from J; junction bases left unmatched: 5. This chain's CDR3 is CASMTGVSGELFF. DNA for the CDR3: TGTGCCAGCATGACAGGGGTGAGCGGGGAGCTGTTTTTT. The whole variable domain, filled in from reference TRBV28 and TRBJ2-2, reads DVKVTQSSRYLVKRTGEKVFLECVQDMDHENMFWYRQDPGLGLRLIYFSYDVKMKEKGDIPEGYSVSREKKERFSLILESASTNQTSMYLCASMTGVSGELFFGEGSRLTVL.

This clone was found once. This sequence joins TRBV29-1 and TRBJ1-1, with D uncertain. The ends were cut back, 2 bases at V and 2 bases at J, with 6 bases in the middle. The CDR3 is made up of 12 amino acids. Germline values: CDR1 SQVTM, CDR2 ANQGSEA. The DNA of the CDR3 is TGCAGCGTTGAACCGGGTAACACTGAAGCTTTCTTT. Its translation is CSVEPGNTEAFF.

The chain employs TRBV27 and TRBJ2-5, with 10 bases identical to TRBD1. Looked up from germline, CDR1 is MNHEY and CDR2 is SMNVEV (reference sequence). Losses at the gene ends were 6 bases for V and 1 base for J; bases not matched to a gene: 5. This CDR3 has 15 amino acids. The CDR3 DNA follows: TGTGCCAGCAGGGGGGACAGGGGAATCCAAGAGACCCAGTACTTC. This sequence encodes CASRGDRGIQETQYF.

J is TRBJ1-1 and V is TRBV6-5; D may be TRBD1 (5 bases). The V end lost 7 bases, the J end lost 3 bases, and 12 bases lay between the germline ends. The CDR3 is 13 amino acids. The germline gives CDR1 MNHEY, CDR2 SVGAGI. The CDR3 DNA reads TGTGCCAGCATCCCTCCGGGGGACACTGAAGCTTTCTTT. This gives the protein CASIPPGDTEAFF.

V usage is TRBV27 and J usage is TRBJ1-4, with TRBD1 matching 12 bases. Germline trimming cut 5 bases from V and 11 bases from J; bases unmatched to any gene: 12. CDR3 length: 16 amino acids. Germline assignment: CDR1 MNHEY and CDR2 SMNVEV (reference sequence). CDR3 coding DNA: TGTGCCAGCAGTGCAGATAGGGACAGGGGGCTCGGGAAACTGTTTTTT. Its translation: CASSADRDRGLGKLFF.

J is TRBJ1-5 and V is TRBV4-1; D gene unclear. The germline V and J ends were trimmed by 1 base and 1 base, with 2 bases remaining between them. Germline V lookup: CDR1 MGHRA, CDR2 YSYEKL. This CDR3 has 13 residues. CDR3 DNA sequence: TGCGCCAGCAGCCAAGCAAGCAATCAGCCCCAGCATTTT. Protein product: CASSQASNQPQHF.

The V gene is TRBV12-3 or TRBV12-4, the J gene TRBJ1-2; 8 nucleotides line up with TRBD1. V lost 5 bases, J lost 6 bases, and 5 bases stayed unmatched. The CDR3 has 13 residues. The CDR3 DNA is TGTGCCAGCAGTCTAGACAGGGGAAATGGCTACACCTTC. Translating gives CASSLDRGNGYTF.